What follows are 12 T cell receptor beta chains derived from one specimen sequenced in a study of CD8 T cells in Susac syndrome. Reverse transcription of about 0.45 to 1 ug RNA was performed with random hexamers. One entry per CDR3 protein results from TCRdb running MiXCR on the immunoSEQ multiplex PCR reads. The profile shows 130,000 or so distinct CDR3 sequences, approximately 95% of them singletons. Source material: CD4+ T cells from PBMCs. The receptors were gathered from a human donor with multiple sclerosis.

This chain joins TRBV19 and TRBJ1-1; a possible D gene is TRBD1 (5 bases). The CDR3 sequence is 13 residues long. CDR1 is LNHDA, CDR2 SQIVND, per germline (reference sequence). V lost 5 bases, J lost 0 bases, and 7 bases lay in between. The CDR3 region has the DNA TGTGCCAGTAGTCAGGGAATGAACACTGAAGCTTTCTTT. It specifies CASSQGMNTEAFF.

A single count supports this clonotype. The DNA of the CDR3 is TGTGCCACCAGTGACCTTTCGCGGGGTACCGGCCAAGAGACCCAGTACTTC. Translated: CATSDLSRGTGQETQYF. The chain employs TRBV24-1 and TRBJ2-5, with a weak D call TRBD2 (6 bases). V was clipped by 4 bases and J by 1 base, with 18 bases between them. There are 17 residues in the CDR3. Germline V gene data show CDR1 as KGHDR and CDR2 as SFDVKD.

V usage is TRBV7-9 and J usage is TRBJ1-6; the D gene is possibly TRBD1 (6 bases). Germline CDR1 SEHNR, CDR2 FQNEAQ (reference sequence). V was trimmed by 3 bases and J by 3 bases, leaving 12 bases between them. The CDR3 has 16 amino acids. The CDR3 DNA reads as TGTGCCAGCAGCTTCGGTCAGGGGTTCTATAATTCACCCCTCCACTTT. It yields the protein CASSFGQGFYNSPLHF. The variable domain in full, completed from reference TRBV7-9 and TRBJ1-6, reads DTGVSQNPRHKITKRGQNVTFRCDPISEHNRLYWYRQTLGQGPEFLTYFQNEAQLEKSRLLSDRFSAERPKGSFSTLEIQRTEQGDSAMYLCASSFGQGFYNSPLHFGNGTRLTVT.

The CDR3 DNA is TGTGCCAGCAAGGGATCTTACAGCACAGATACGCAGTATTTT. Its translation is CASKGSYSTDTQYF. The genes are TRBV28 and TRBJ2-3; D gene ambiguous. V lost 7 bases and J 0 bases, leaving 11 bases between the germline ends. CDR1 is MDHEN and CDR2 is SYDVKM in the germline V gene. The CDR3 is 14 amino acids.

This chain connects TRBV7-9 to TRBJ1-2, with D hard to call. Trimming cost V 3 bases and J 4 bases, with 12 bases left between them. The CDR3 has 14 residues. Germline CDR1 SEHNR, CDR2 FQNEAQ (reference sequence). CDR3 in amino acids: CASSLETRGYGYTF. The CDR3 DNA sequence: TGTGCCAGCAGCTTGGAGACCCGTGGCTATGGCTACACCTTC. Full variable domain (missing parts from reference TRBV7-9 and TRBJ1-2): DTGVSQNPRHKITKRGQNVTFRCDPISEHNRLYWYRQTLGQGPEFLTYFQNEAQLEKSRLLSDRFSAERPKGSFSTLEIQRTEQGDSAMYLCASSLETRGYGYTFGSGTRLTVV.

The rearrangement joins TRBV20-1 to TRBJ2-1; 12 bases are a match to TRBD2. The CDR3 sequence is 18 residues long. Germline CDR1 reads DFQATT; CDR2 reads SNEGSKA (reference sequence). Unmatched junction bases numbered 8, after V lost 2 bases and J lost 0 bases. The DNA of the CDR3 is TGCAGTGCTAGACCAGGGACTAGCGGGCTCGGCTCCTACAATGAGCAGTTCTTC. It is translated as CSARPGTSGLGSYNEQFF.

This clonotype is a singleton in its sample. The chain employs TRBV20-1 and TRBJ2-3; tentative D call: TRBD2 (6 bases). The CDR3 has 17 amino acids. Trimming cost V 0 bases and J 0 bases, with 16 bases left between them. Germline CDR1 DFQATT, CDR2 SNEGSKA (reference sequence). DNA of the CDR3: TGCAGTGCTAGAGATTGGCGCCTCGGGAGCAGCACAGATACGCAGTATTTT. This translates into CSARDWRLGSSTDTQYF.

The chain links TRBV6-5 to TRBJ2-5; D might be TRBD1 (5 bases). Germline V lookup: CDR1 MNHEY, CDR2 SVGAGI. CDR3 length: 12 residues. V was trimmed by 7 bases and J by 2 bases, leaving 8 bases between them. In nucleotides, the CDR3 is TGTGCCAGCAAGAACAGGCAAGAGACCCAGTACTTC. This codes for CASKNRQETQYF.

CDR3: CASKVLAGGGGELFF. The CDR3, as DNA: TGTGCCAGCAAGGTACTAGCGGGAGGAGGCGGGGAGCTGTTTTTT. The chain uses TRBV2 and TRBJ2-2, with 12 positions matching TRBD2. CDR3 length equals 15 residues. Per germline, CDR1 SNHLY and CDR2 FYNNEI. The J segment lost 7 bases and the V segment lost 7 bases, leaving 7 bases of the junction unmatched.

The chain is built from TRBV28 and TRBJ2-1, with D perhaps TRBD2 (5 bases). The CDR3 runs to 12 residues. V lost 6 bases and J 9 bases, leaving 12 bases between the germline ends. Germline values: CDR1 MDHEN, CDR2 SYDVKM. CDR3 loop: CASRPDGVEQFF. The CDR3 bases are TGTGCCAGCAGGCCCGACGGGGTTGAGCAGTTCTTC.

The rearrangement uses TRBV7-3 and TRBJ2-1; 11 bases are shared with TRBD2. Germline lookup yields CDR1 SGHTA and CDR2 FQGTGA. CDR3 size: 14 residues. J lost 7 bases, V lost 5 bases, and 4 bases had no gene match. The CDR3 nucleotides read TGTGCCAGCAGCATAGCGGGAGGGGGTAATGAGCAGTTCTTC. Protein product: CASSIAGGGNEQFF.

The rearrangement uses TRBV5-1 and TRBJ2-1; perhaps TRBD2 as D (6 bases). Germline lookup yields CDR1 SGHRS and CDR2 YFSETQ. CDR3 length: 15 amino acids. Trimming took off 3 bases at V and 5 bases at J, with 15 bases between the two ends. CDR3 coding DNA: TGCGCCAGCAGCTCCCCAGGAGTAGCGGACAATGAGCAGTTCTTC. It is translated as CASSSPGVADNEQFF.